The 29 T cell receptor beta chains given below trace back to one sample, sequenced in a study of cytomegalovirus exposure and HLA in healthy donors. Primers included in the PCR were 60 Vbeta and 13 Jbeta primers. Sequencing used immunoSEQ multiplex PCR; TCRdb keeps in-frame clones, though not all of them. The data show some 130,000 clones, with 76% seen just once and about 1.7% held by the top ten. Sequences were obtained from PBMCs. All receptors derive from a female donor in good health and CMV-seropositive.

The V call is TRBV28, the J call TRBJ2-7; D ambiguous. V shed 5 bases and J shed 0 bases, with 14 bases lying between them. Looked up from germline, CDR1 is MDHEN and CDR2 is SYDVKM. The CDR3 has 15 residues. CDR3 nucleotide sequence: TGTGCCAGCAGTCTTGGTGGAGCTAGCTCCTACGAGCAGTACTTC. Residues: CASSLGGASSYEQYF.

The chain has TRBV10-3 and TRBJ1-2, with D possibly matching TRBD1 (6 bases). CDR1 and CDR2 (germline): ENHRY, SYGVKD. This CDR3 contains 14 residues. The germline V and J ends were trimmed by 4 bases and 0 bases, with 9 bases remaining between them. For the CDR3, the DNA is TGTGCCATCAGTGGCAGGGGTACTAACTATGGCTACACCTTC. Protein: CAISGRGTNYGYTF.

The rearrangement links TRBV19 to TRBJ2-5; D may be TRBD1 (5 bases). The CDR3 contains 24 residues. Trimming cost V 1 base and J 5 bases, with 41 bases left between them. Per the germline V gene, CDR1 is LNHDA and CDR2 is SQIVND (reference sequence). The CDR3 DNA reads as TGTGCCAGTAGTATAGTTCAGGCACGTCGACAGTCTAACCTACACTTATCGAAGGGGGAGACCCAGTACTTC. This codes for CASSIVQARRQSNLHLSKGETQYF.

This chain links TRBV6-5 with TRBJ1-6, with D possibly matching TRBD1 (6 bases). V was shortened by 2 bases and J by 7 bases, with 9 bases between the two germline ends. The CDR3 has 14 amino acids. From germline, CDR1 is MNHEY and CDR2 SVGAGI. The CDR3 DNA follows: TGTGCCAGCAGTTACCTTACAGGGAATTCACCCCTCCACTTT. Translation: CASSYLTGNSPLHF.

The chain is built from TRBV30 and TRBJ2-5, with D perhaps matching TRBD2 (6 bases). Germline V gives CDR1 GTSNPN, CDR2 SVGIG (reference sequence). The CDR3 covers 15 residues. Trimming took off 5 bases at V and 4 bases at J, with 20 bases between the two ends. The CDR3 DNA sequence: TGTGCCTGGGCTCGATCCGGGAGAGGGCGAGAGACCCAGTACTTC. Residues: CAWARSGRGRETQYF.

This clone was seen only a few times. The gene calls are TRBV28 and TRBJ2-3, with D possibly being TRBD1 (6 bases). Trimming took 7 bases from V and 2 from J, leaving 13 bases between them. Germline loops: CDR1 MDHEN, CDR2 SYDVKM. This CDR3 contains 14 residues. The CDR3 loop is CASTPGTNTDTQYF. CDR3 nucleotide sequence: TGTGCCAGCACACCCGGGACAAACACAGATACGCAGTATTTT.

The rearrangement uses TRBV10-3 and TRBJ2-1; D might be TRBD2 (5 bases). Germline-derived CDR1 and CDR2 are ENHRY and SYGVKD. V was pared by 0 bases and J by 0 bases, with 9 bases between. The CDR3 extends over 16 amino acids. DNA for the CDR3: TGTGCCATCAGTGAGTCTGCGGGCGCCTCCTACAATGAGCAGTTCTTC. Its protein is CAISESAGASYNEQFF.

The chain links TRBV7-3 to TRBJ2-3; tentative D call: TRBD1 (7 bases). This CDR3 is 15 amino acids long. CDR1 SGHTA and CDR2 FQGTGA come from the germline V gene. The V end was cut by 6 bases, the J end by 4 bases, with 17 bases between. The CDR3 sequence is CASRVQGGSADTQYF. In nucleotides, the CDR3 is TGTGCCAGCAGAGTTCAGGGGGGATCGGCAGATACGCAGTATTTT.

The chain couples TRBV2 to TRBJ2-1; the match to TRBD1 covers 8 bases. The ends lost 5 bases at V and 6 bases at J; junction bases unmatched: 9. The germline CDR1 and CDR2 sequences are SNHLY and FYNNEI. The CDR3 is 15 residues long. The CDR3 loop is CASSPDRVSGNEQFF. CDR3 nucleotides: TGTGCCAGCAGTCCGGACAGGGTCTCAGGCAATGAGCAGTTCTTC.

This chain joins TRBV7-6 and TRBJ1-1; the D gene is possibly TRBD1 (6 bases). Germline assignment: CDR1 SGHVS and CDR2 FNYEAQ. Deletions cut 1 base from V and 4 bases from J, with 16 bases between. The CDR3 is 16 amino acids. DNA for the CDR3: TGTGCCAGCAGCTTAGAACCGGCAGGGGCAGTCACTGAAGCTTTCTTT. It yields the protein CASSLEPAGAVTEAFF.

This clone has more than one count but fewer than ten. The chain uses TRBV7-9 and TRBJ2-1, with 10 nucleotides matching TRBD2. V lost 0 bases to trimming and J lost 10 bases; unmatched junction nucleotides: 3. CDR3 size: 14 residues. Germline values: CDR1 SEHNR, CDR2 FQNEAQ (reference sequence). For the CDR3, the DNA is TGTGCCAGCAGCTTAGCACTAGCGGGAAAAGAGCAGTTCTTC. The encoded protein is CASSLALAGKEQFF. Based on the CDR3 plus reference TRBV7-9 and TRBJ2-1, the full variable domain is DTGVSQNPRHKITKRGQNVTFRCDPISEHNRLYWYRQTLGQGPEFLTYFQNEAQLEKSRLLSDRFSAERPKGSFSTLEIQRTEQGDSAMYLCASSLALAGKEQFFGPGTRLTVL.

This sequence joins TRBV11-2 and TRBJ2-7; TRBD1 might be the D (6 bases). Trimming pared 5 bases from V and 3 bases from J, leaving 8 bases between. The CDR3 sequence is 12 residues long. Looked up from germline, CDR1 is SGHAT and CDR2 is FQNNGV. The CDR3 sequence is CASSGQSYEQYF. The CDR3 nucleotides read TGTGCCAGCAGCGGACAGAGCTACGAGCAGTACTTC.

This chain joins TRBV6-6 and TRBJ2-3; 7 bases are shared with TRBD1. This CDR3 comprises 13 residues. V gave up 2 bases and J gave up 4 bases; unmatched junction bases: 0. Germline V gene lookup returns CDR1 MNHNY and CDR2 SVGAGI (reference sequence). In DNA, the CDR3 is TGTGCCAGCAGTTACCAGGGGGCAGATACGCAGTATTTT. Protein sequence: CASSYQGADTQYF.

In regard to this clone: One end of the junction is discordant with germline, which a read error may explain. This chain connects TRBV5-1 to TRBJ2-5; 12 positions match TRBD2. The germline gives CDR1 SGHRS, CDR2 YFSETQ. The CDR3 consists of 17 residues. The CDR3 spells CAGSLAGLAGGPETQYF. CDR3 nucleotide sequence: TGCGCCGGCAGCTTGGCCGGGCTAGCGGGAGGGCCCGAGACCCAGTACTTC.

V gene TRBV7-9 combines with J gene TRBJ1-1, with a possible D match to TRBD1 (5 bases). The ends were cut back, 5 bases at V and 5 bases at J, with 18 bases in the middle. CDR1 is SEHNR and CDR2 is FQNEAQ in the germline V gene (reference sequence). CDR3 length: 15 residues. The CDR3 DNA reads TGTGCCAGCAGCGACAATCTCGGGACTTGGACTGAAGCTTTCTTT. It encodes CASSDNLGTWTEAFF.

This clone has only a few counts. CDR3 residues: CATTGGTGYSGANVLTF. The CDR3 bases are TGTGCCACGACGGGGGGGACAGGGTACTCTGGGGCCAACGTCCTGACTTTC. The chain couples TRBV7-9 to TRBJ2-6, with a possible D match to TRBD1 (9 bases). Germline lookup yields CDR1 SEHNR and CDR2 FQNEAQ (reference sequence). The CDR3 loop spans 17 amino acids. V was clipped by 10 bases and J by 0 bases, with 19 bases between them. Supplemented by reference TRBV7-9 and TRBJ2-6, the full variable domain reads DTGVSQNPRHKITKRGQNVTFRCDPISEHNRLYWYRQTLGQGPEFLTYFQNEAQLEKSRLLSDRFSAERPKGSFSTLEIQRTEQGDSAMYLCATTGGTGYSGANVLTFGAGSRLTVL.

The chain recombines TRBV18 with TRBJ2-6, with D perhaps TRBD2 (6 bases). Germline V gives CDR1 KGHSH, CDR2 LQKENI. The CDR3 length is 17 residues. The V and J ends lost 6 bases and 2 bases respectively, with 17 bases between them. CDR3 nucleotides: TGTGCCAGCTCGCAGGCCTTTGGAGGGACTGGGGCCAACGTCCTGACTTTC. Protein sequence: CASSQAFGGTGANVLTF.

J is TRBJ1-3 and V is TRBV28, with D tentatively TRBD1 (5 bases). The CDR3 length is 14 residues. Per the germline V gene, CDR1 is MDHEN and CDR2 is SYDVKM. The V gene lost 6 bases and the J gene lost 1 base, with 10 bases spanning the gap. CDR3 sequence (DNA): TGTGCCAGCAGAGAACAGGCTTCTGGAAACACCATATATTTT. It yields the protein CASREQASGNTIYF.

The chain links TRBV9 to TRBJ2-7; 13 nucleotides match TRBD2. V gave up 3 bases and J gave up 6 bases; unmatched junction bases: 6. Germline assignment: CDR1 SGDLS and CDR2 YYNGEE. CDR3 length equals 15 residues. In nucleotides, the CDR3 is TGTGCCAGCAGCGCAACCGGGACTAGCGGGATCGAGCAGTACTTC. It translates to CASSATGTSGIEQYF.

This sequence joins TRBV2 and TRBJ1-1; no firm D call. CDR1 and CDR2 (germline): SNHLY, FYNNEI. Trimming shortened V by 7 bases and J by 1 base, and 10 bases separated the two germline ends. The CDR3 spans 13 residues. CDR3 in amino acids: CASIAGRNTEAFF. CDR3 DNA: TGTGCCAGCATCGCGGGGAGGAACACTGAAGCTTTCTTT.

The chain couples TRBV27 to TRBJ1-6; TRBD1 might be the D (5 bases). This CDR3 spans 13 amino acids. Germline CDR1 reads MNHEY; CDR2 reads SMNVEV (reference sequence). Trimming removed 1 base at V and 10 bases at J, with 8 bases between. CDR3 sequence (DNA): TGTGCCAGCAGTTTATGGCGGGGGTCACCCCTCCACTTT. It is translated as CASSLWRGSPLHF.

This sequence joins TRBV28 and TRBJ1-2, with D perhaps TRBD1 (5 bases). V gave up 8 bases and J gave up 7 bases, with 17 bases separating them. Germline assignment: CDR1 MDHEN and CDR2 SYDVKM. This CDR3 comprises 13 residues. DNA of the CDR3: TGTGCCAGCTCCTACCGGGGGGGTGGTGGCTACACCTTC. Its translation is CASSYRGGGGYTF.

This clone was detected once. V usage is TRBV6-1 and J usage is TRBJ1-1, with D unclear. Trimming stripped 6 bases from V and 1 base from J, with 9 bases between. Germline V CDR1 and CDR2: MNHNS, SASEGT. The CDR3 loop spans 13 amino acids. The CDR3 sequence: CASRVTANTEAFF. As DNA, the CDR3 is TGTGCCAGCAGAGTCACAGCGAACACTGAAGCTTTCTTT.

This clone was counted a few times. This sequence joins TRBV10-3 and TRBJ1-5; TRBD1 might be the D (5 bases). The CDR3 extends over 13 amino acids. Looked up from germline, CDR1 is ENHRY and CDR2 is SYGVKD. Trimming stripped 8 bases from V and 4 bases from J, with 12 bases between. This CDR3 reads CAIGDSENQPQHF. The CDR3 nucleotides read TGTGCCATCGGAGACAGTGAGAATCAGCCCCAGCATTTT.

CDR3 sequence: CASTQPQVNYGYTF. The CDR3 bases are TGTGCCAGCACCCAACCCCAGGTTAACTATGGCTACACCTTC. The V call is TRBV2, the J call TRBJ1-2, with D unclear. In germline, CDR1 is SNHLY, CDR2 FYNNEI. The CDR3 runs to 14 residues. Deletions cut 7 bases from V and 1 base from J, with 13 bases between.

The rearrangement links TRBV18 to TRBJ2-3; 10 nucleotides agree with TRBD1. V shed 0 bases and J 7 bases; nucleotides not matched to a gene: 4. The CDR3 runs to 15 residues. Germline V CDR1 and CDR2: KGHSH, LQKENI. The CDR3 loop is CASSPPGQGQYTQYF. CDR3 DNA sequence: TGTGCCAGCTCACCACCGGGACAGGGGCAATATACGCAGTATTTT.

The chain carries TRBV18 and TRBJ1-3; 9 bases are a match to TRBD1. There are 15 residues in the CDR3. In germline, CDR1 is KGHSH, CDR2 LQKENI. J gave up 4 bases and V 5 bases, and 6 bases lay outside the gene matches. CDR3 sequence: CASSATGTGGNTIYF. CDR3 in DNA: TGTGCCAGCTCAGCGACCGGGACAGGGGGAAACACCATATATTTT.

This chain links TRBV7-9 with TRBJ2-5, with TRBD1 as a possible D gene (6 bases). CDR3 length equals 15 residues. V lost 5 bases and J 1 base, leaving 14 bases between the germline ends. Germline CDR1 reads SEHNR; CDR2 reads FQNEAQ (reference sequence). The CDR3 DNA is TGTGCCAGCAGCCCCCAGGGGCACTCCCAAGAGACCCAGTACTTC. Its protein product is CASSPQGHSQETQYF.

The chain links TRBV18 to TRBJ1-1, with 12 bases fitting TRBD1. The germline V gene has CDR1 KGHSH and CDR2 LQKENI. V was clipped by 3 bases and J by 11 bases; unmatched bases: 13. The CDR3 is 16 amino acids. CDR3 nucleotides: TGTGCCAGCTCACCGGGACAGGGGGCAAAAACTATCGTGGCTTTCTTT. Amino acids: CASSPGQGAKTIVAFF.